This T cell receptor beta chain was obtained from a study of blood T cell repertoires in COVID-19. Study background: Italy, Spain and the United States were the sources of the convalescent and acute COVID-19 samples. Sources were T cells, B-cell-depleted T cells, or PBMCs; the material itself was cDNA or gDNA.

CDR1 is LNHDA, CDR2 SQIVND, per germline (reference sequence). The CDR3 length is 17 residues. After removal of 1 base from V and 3 bases from J, the junction contained 8 bases not matched to a gene. In the authors' workflow: Estimated nucleated cell counts came from reference gene primer amplification. The assay was immunoSEQ multiplex PCR, and TCRdb's table has in-frame clones only and misses some. V and J calls and clone size come straight from that table; D and trimming were deduced from the DNA. The table includes some 370,000 clones, around 87% detected once. The clonotype was recovered from a man aged 18 to 29 with active or convalescent COVID-19. The material sequenced was peripheral blood. The V gene is TRBV19, the J gene TRBJ2-7; 11 nucleotides line up with TRBD2. CDR3 amino acids: CASSIVTLAGGFYEQYF. The DNA for the CDR3 is TGTGCCAGTAGTATAGTAACCCTAGCGGGAGGTTTCTACGAGCAGTACTTC.